These 2 T cell receptor beta chains originate from one sample sequenced in a study of blood T cells in healthy people across ages. Alongside a J-beta primer mix, a sample-barcoded 5' primer served in a second PCR lasting about 6 to 11 cycles. One entry per CDR3 protein results from TCRdb running MiXCR on the 5' RACE reads. The sample consists of approximately 810,000 distinct CDR3 sequences, under 30% of them appearing once. Sequenced sample: blood. These TCRs come from a woman aged 80 or older in good health.

On this clonotype itself: The junction and the germline gene differ at one end; a read error may be behind it. This sequence joins TRBV18 and TRBJ2-3; D is uncertain. The CDR3 is made up of 12 amino acids. Looked up from germline, CDR1 is KGHSH and CDR2 is LQKENI. The CDR3: CASSPNTDAQYF. The CDR3, as DNA: TGTGCCAGCTCACCAAACACAGATGCGCAGTATTTT.

This chain links TRBV20-1 with TRBJ1-5, with D hard to call. V was clipped by 2 bases and J by 2 bases, with 10 bases between them. The CDR3 contains 14 residues. CDR1 is DFQATT and CDR2 is SNEGSKA in the germline V gene (reference sequence). The CDR3 bases are TGCAGTGCTAGAAATAGGCTGGGCAATCAGCCCCAGCATTTT. Its protein product is CSARNRLGNQPQHF.